This T cell receptor beta chain appears in the sequencing data of a study of CD8 T cells in Susac syndrome. An amount of RNA that ranged from roughly 0.5 to 1 ug was reverse transcribed with random hexamers. Multiplex PCR with immunoSEQ amplified the TCR beta CDR3 across 54 Vbeta and 13 Jbeta. Each CDR3 protein gets one entry after TCRdb re-called the immunoSEQ multiplex PCR reads with MiXCR. The sample holds approximately 180,000 distinct CDR3 sequences, just under 95% seen once. Germline CDR1 and CDR2: SQVTM and ANQGSEA. V lost 4 bases, J lost 0 bases, and 3 bases stayed unmatched. The CDR3 runs to 14 residues.

Sequences were obtained from CD4+ T cells from PBMCs. The receptor comes from a human donor with Susac syndrome. This chain joins TRBV29-1 and TRBJ1-3, with 7 positions matching TRBD1. This CDR3 reads CSVGQGYSGNTIYF. The CDR3 DNA sequence: TGCAGCGTTGGACAGGGTTACTCTGGAAACACCATATATTTT.